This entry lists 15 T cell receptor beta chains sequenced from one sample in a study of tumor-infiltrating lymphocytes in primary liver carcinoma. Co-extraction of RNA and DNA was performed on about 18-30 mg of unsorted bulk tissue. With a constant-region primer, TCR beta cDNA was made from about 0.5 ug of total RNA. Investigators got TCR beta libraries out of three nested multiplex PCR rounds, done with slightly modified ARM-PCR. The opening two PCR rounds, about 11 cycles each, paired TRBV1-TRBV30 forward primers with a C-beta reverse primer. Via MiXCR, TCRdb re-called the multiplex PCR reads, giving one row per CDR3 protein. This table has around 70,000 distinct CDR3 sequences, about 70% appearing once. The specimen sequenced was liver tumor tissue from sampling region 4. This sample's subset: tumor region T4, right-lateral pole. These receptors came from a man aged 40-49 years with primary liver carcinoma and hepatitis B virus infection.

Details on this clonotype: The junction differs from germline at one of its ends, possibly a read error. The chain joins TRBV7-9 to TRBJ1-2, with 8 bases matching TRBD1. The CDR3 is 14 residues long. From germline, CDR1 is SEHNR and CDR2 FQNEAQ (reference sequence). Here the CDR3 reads CASSTQGALFNYTF. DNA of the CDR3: TGCGCCAGCAGCACGCAGGGGGCTCTTTTCAACTACACCTTC.

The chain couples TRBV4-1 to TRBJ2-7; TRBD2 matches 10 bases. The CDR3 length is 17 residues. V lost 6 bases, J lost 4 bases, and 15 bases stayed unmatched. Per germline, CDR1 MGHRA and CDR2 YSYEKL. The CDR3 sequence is CASSQQRGTSELYEQYF. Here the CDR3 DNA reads TGCGCCAGCAGTCAACAGAGAGGGACTAGCGAGCTGTACGAGCAGTACTTC.

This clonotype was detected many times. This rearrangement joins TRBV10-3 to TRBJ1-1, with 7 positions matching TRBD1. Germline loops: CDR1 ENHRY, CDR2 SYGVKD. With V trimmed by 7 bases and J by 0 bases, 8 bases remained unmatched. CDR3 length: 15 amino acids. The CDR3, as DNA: TGTGCCATCACTAGAGGGACAGCCATGAACACTGAAGCTTTCTTT. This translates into CAITRGTAMNTEAFF.

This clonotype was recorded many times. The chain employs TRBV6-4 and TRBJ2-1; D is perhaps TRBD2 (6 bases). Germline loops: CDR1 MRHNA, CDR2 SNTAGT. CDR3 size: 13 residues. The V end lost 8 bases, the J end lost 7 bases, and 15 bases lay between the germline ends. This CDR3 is CASGQGGENEQFF. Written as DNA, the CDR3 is TGTGCCAGCGGCCAAGGCGGGGAAAATGAGCAGTTCTTC.

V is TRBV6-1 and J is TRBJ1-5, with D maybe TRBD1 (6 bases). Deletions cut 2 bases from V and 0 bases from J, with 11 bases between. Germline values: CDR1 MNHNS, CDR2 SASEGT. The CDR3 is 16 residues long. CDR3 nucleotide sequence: TGTGCCAGCAGTGAAAGGGGGGGGGATAGCAATCAGCCCCAGCATTTT. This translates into CASSERGGDSNQPQHF.

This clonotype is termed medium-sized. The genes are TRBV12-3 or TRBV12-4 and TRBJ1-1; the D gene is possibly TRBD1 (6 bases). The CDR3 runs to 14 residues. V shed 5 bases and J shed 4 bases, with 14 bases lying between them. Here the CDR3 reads CASSPQQGSTEAFF. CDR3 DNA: TGTGCCAGCAGTCCCCAACAGGGTAGCACTGAAGCTTTCTTT.

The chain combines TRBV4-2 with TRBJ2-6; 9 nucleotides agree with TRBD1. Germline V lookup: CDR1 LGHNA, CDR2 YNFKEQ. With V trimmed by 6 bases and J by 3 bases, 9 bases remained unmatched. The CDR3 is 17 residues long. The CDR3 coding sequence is TGTGCCAGCAGGGACCGGGACAGGGCTTTTGGGGCCAACGTCCTGACTTTC. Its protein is CASRDRDRAFGANVLTF.

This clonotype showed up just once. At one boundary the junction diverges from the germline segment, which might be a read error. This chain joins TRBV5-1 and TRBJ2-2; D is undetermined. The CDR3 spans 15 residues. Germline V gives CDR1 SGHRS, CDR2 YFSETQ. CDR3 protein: CAGSSRTTNTGELFF. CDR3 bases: TGCGCCGGCAGCTCCAGGACCACGAACACCGGGGAGCTGTTTTTT.

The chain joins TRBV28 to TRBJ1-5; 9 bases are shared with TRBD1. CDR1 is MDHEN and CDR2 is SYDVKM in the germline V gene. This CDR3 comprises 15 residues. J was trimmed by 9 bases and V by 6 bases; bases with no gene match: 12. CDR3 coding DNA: TGTGCCAGCAGACTAATGGGACAGGGACGGCCGCCCCAGCATTTT. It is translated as CASRLMGQGRPPQHF.

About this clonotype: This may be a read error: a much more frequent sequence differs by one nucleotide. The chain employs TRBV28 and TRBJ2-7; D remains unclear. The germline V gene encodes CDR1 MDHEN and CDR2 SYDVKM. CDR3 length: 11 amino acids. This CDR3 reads CASRMSYGQYF. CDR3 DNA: TGTGCCAGCAGAATGTCCTACGGGCAGTACTTC.

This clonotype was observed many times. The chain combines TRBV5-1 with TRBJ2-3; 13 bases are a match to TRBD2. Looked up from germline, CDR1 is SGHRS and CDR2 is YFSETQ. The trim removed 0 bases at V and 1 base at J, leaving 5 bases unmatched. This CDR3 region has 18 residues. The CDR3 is CASSLGLAGGIGTDTQYF. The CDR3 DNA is TGCGCCAGCAGCTTGGGACTAGCGGGAGGTATCGGCACAGATACGCAGTATTTT.

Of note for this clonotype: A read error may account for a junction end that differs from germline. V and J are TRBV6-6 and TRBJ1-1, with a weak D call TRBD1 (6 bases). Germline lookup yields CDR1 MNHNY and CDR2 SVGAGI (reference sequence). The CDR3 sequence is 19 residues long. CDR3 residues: CASGYDVNRDVGGFTEAFF. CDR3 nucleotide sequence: TGTGCCAGCGGTTATGATGTGAACAGGGATGTGGGTGGATTCACTGAAGCTTTCTTT.

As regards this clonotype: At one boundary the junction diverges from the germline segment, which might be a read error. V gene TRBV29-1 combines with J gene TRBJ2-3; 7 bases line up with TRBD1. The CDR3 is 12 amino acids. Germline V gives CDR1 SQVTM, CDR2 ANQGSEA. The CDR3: CSVVGTAVTQYF. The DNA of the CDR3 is TGCAGTGTTGTCGGGACAGCAGTTACGCAGTATTTT.

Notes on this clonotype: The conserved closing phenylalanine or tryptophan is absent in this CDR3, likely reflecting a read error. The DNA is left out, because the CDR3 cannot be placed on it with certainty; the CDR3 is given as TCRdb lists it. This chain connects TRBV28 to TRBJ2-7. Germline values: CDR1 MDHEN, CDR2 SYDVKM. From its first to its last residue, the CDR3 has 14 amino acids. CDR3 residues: CACRDAGSSYGQYL.

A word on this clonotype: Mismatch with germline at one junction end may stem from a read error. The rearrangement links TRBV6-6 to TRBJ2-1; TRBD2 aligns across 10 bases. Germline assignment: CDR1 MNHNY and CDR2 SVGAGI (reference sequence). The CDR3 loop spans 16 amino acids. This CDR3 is CASSYGASGSGNGQLF. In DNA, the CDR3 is TGTGCCAGCAGTTACGGGGCTAGCGGGAGTGGCAATGGGCAGCTCTTC.